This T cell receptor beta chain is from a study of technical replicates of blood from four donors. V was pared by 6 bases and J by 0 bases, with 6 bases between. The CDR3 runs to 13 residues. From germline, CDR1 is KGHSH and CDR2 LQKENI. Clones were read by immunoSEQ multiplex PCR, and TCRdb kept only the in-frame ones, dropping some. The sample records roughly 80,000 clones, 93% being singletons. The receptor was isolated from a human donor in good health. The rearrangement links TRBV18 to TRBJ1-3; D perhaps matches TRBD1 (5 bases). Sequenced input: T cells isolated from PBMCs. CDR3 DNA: TGTGCCAGCTCGGACAACTCTGGAAACACCATATATTTT. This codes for CASSDNSGNTIYF.